At least ten counts were recorded for the clone carrying this T cell receptor (beta chain). Its antigen is currently unknown. This entry is derived from a study of molecular identifiers for immune sequencing clone quantification. Study-level findings and limits: Because of identical TCR molecules sharing a barcode, sizes of highly expanded clones could be underestimated.

Germline V lookup: CDR1 MNHEY, CDR2 SMNVEV (reference sequence). This CDR3 has 19 amino acids. V lost 3 bases to trimming and J lost 4 bases; unmatched junction nucleotides: 11. Each CDR3 protein gets one entry after TCRdb re-called the PCR reads with MiXCR. The sample gives 97,000 or so distinct CDR3 sequences, approximately 25% of which show up once; approximately 0.91% is in the top ten. With RNA at 10%, 30% or 50%, naive CD8 libraries came from approximately 20,000 to 980,000 sorted cells. The sorting of naive CD8 T cells used the CD8+CD4-CCR7+CD45RA+ phenotype. The sequenced material came from naive CD8+ T cells from blood, with Jurkat cell RNA spiked in. The sample's subset: FACS-sorted CD8+CD4-CCR7+CD45RA+ naive T cells. The genes are TRBV27 and TRBJ2-5; 16 bases are a match to TRBD2. The sequence derives from a human donor in good health. Some libraries in this study had Jurkat cell RNA spiked in. In nucleotides, the CDR3 is TGTGCCAGCAGTTTGTACGGGACTAGCGGGAGGGTCTTTCCAGAGACCCAGTACTTC. Translation: CASSLYGTSGRVFPETQYF.